The rows below give T cell receptor beta chains drawn from one sample of a study of cytotoxic CD8 clonotypes in ibrutinib-treated CLL. Profiling relied on immunoSEQ multiplex PCR, and the TCRdb table lists in-frame clones only, not all of them. Among roughly 220,000 clones, more than 65% were seen once, and the ten largest hold about 6%. The sequencing here drew on PBMCs, taken after 12 months of ibrutinib treatment. These TCRs come from a human donor with chronic lymphocytic leukemia. Each CDR3 is given with its conserved first and last residue. Fields, in order: V gene, D gene, clone size, J gene, CDR3 protein, CDR3 DNA. The D gene is left open where the match is weak. Only some rows state a clone size, as once, few, many or a class for expanded clones.

TRBV6-1,.,.,TRBJ2-7,CASSESLRRSYEQYF,TGTGCCAGCAGTGAATCCTTGAGGCGCTCCTACGAGCAGTACTTC
TRBV2,.,few,TRBJ1-2,CASSRGFTDGYTF,TGTGCCAGCAGTCGGGGGTTTACGGATGGCTACACCTTC
TRBV4-1,TRBD1,.,TRBJ1-5,CASSRPGQGNQPQHF,TGCGCCAGCAGCCGGCCGGGACAGGGCAATCAGCCCCAGCATTTT
TRBV30,.,.,TRBJ1-2,CAWASTLSGTF,TGTGCCTGGGCCTCTACACTTTCAGGCACCTTC
TRBV30,.,few,TRBJ1-1,CAWDGVSEAFF,TGTGCCTGGGACGGGGTTTCTGAAGCTTTCTTT
TRBV15,TRBD1,.,TRBJ2-1,CALRGQGTGKQFF,TGTGCCCTCCGGGGACAGGGGACTGGCAAGCAGTTCTTC
TRBV7-2,.,.,TRBJ2-7,CASSRGQGGITYEQYF,TGTGCCAGCAGCCGCGGACAGGGAGGGATAACCTACGAGCAGTACTTC
TRBV7-9,.,.,TRBJ1-4,CASSLTTGRKDEKLFF,TGTGCCAGCAGCTTGACGACCGGGAGAAAGGATGAAAAACTGTTTTTT
TRBV28,TRBD1,.,TRBJ1-1,CASSLRGLSEAFF,TGTGCCAGCAGTTTAAGGGGGCTCTCTGAAGCTTTCTTT
TRBV29-1,TRBD1,.,TRBJ2-2,CSVGQDRVGELFF,TGCAGCGTGGGACAGGACCGGGTCGGGGAGCTGTTTTTT